The T cell receptor beta chain described here comes from a study of blood T cells in healthy people across ages. Study summary: Using template switching, researchers captured about one barcoded beta molecule for each two T cells.

The CDR3 contains 15 residues. Germline-derived CDR1 and CDR2 are MNHNS and SASEGT. Trimming took 2 bases from V and 1 from J, leaving 10 bases between them. Together with a sample-barcoded 5' primer, a J-beta primer mix was included in a second PCR lasting about 7 to 11 cycles. One entry per CDR3 protein, called by TCRdb with MiXCR from the 5' RACE reads. The table lists some 860,000 distinct CDR3 sequences, 45% to 70% of them singletons. The sequence came from a middle-aged man in good health. The J gene is TRBJ2-3, the V gene TRBV6-1; possible D gene TRBD1, 6 bases. The sample was blood. The CDR3 coding sequence is TGTGCCAGCAGTGAACACAGGGCGGGCACAGATACGCAGTATTTT. This encodes CASSEHRAGTDTQYF.